This TCR beta chain was obtained from a study of blood T cell repertoires in COVID-19. V gave up 6 bases and J gave up 6 bases; unmatched junction bases: 9. The CDR3 loop spans 15 amino acids. Germline assignment: CDR1 ENHRY and CDR2 SYGVKD. TCRdb keeps only in-frame clones here, not all; method: immunoSEQ multiplex PCR. The sample has some 140,000 clones, 81% seen once; the top ten hold roughly 9.1%. This chain connects TRBV10-3 to TRBJ1-3; 9 bases match TRBD1. Source material: peripheral blood. The receptor's source is an older woman with active or convalescent COVID-19. In DNA form, the CDR3 reads TGTGCCATCAGCCTAACTACAGGGGGCGAAAACACCATATATTTT. Translating it yields CAISLTTGGENTIYF.